This T cell receptor (beta chain) comes out of a study of post-analysis software for immune sequencing data (dated by TCRdb to between 2014 and 2017). Regarding the complete study: Relapsing-remitting, secondary progressive and progressive-relapsing multiple sclerosis were recorded as disease courses, and subtype annotation was lacking for some patients. Patient repertoires were compared against ten to eleven previously published healthy control repertoires from donors aged about 6 to 26 years. A subset of samples was prepared in parallel using single-end sample barcoding, then pooled and co-amplified after Illumina adapter ligation.

General study outcomes and caveats: Direct clustering with F measure revealed strong co-clustering of samples prepared in the same batch, which led to a batch-effect correction. The multiple sclerosis patient group was slightly younger than the control group. Patients showed significantly higher frequencies than controls for 4 or 5 TRBV segments, among them TRBV5-6, TRBV5-1 and TRBV20-1. Significantly lower normalized Chao1 diversity was found in multiple sclerosis patients than in controls, suggesting substantial peripheral T-cell clonal expansion.

This clonotype was seen a few times. The antigen it binds to is not known. No base quality information exists; no much larger clone differs at one position. To demonstrate the VDJtools post-analysis software, TCR beta repertoires were profiled from the peripheral blood of some 12 young patients with multiple sclerosis. The multiple sclerosis patients were children and adolescents ranging in age from roughly 6 to 16 years. The CDR1 and CDR2 encoded by the germline V gene are SGHRS and YFSETQ. Taken from cysteine to phenylalanine, the CDR3 has 15 residues. Only CDR3 DNA is held: 45 bases, read in frame from base 1. Unmatched junction bases come to 9, with V trimmed by 0 bases and J by 7 bases. The method behind the library was PCR. The sample was run on an Illumina HiSeq 2500. To reduce PCR and sequencing biases, unique molecular identifiers were incorporated into the TCR beta cDNA libraries. Roughly 0.5 million cDNA molecules were obtained per 1 to 10 million input T cells, so each molecule approximated one T cell. The patient libraries were prepared and sequenced using the same protocol as the earlier healthy control dataset. Samples belonging to the same batch were prepared together, multiplexed and sequenced on a shared HiSeq lane. The study's processing was this. Raw barcoded reads were processed with MIGEC, discarding single-read molecular identifier groups before consensus assembly and CDR3 extraction. VDJtools was used for post-analysis of the clonotype tables, and diversity was normalized by down-sampling every dataset to the size of the smallest sample. In repertoire overlap clustering, CDR3 amino acid sequences, but not nucleotide sequences, were matched to correct batch-related cross-sample contamination. In-frame beta chains were kept once TCRdb had trimmed the public reads at Q25 with fastp and called clones with MiXCR. Entries that share a CDR3 protein sequence are merged under the most common genes and DNA. TCRdb, not the original authors, processed these V and J calls. In this sample the table shows roughly 800,000 distinct CDR3 sequences, roughly 30% of which occur a single time. The ten largest clones take up around 0.6% of the sample.

The source material was blood. This clonotype was obtained from a girl between 10 and 17 years old with multiple sclerosis. This sequence uses TRBV5-1 and TRBJ2-7, with 8 bases aligning to TRBD1. The CDR3 reads CASSLAGTGETEQYF. The DNA sequence reads TGCGCCAGCAGCTTGGCCGGGACAGGAGAGACAGAGCAGTACTTC.